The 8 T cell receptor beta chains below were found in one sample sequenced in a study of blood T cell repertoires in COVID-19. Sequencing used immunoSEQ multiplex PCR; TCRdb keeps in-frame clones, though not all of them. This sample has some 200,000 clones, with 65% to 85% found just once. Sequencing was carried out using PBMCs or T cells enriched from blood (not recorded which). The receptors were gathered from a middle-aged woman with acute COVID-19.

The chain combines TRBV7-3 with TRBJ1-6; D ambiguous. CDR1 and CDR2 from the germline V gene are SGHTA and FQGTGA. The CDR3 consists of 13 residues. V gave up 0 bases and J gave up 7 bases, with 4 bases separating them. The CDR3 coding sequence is TGTGCCAGCAGCTTAACGTCGAATTCACCCCTCCACTTT. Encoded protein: CASSLTSNSPLHF. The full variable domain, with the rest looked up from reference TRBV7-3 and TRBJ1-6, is GAGVSQTPSNKVTEKGKYVELRCDPISGHTALYWYRQSLGQGPEFLIYFQGTGAADDSGLPNDRFFAVRPEGSVSTLKIQRTERGDSAVYLCASSLTSNSPLHFGNGTRLTVT.

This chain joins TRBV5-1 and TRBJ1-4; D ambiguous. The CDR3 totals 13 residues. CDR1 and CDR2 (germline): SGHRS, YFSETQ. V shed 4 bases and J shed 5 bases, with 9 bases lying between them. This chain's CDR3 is CASSRSQNEKLFF. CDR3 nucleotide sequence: TGCGCCAGCAGCCGGTCACAGAATGAAAAACTGTTTTTT.

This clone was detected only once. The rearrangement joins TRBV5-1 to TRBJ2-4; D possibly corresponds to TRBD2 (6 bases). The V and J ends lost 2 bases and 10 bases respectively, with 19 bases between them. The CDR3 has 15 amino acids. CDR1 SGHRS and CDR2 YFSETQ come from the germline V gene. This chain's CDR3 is CASSLEGAPEGIQYF. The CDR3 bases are TGCGCCAGCAGCTTAGAAGGGGCCCCGGAGGGGATTCAGTACTTC.

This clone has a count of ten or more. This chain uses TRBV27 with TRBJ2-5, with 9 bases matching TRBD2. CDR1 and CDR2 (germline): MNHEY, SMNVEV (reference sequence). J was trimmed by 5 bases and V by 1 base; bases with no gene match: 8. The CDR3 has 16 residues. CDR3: CASSLWGGRAVETQYF. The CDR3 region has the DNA TGTGCCAGCAGTTTATGGGGCGGGAGGGCCGTTGAGACCCAGTACTTC.

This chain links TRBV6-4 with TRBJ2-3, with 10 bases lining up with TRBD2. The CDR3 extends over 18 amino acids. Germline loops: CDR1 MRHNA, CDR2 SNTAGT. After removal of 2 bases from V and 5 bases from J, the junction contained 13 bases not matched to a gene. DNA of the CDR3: TGTGCCAGCAGTGACAGCCTAGCGGGGGTATCGGGTCGAGATACGCAGTATTTT. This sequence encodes CASSDSLAGVSGRDTQYF.

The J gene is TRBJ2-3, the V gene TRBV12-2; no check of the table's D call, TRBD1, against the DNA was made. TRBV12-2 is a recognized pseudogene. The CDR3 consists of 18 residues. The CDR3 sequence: CASRLPPSDRTYTDTQYF. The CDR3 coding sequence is TGTGCAAGTCGCTTACCGCCCTCGGACAGGACCTACACAGATACGCAGTATTTT.

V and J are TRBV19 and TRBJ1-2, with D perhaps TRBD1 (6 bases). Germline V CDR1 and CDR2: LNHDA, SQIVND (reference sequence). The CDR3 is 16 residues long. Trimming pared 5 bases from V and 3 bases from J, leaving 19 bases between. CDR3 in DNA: TGTGCCAGTAGTTCGGCAGGGGTTGGGTCGGACTATGGCTACACCTTC. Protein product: CASSSAGVGSDYGYTF.

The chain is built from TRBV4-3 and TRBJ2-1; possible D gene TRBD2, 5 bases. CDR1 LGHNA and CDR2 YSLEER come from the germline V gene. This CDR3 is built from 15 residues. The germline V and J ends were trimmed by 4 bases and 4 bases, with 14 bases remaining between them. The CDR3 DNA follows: TGCGCCAGCAGCCTAGGGCTAGCACAATACAATGAGCAGTTCTTC. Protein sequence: CASSLGLAQYNEQFF.